This T cell receptor beta chain appears in the sequencing data of a study of T-cell reconstitution after alpha-beta-depleted transplantation in children. As it was prepared, the TCRbeta library received unique molecular identifiers. TCRdb analysed the PCR reads with MiXCR anew, one entry per CDR3 protein. The sample contains hundreds of thousands of distinct CDR3 sequences, around 15% of which appear only once. As to this clonotype: Its antigen is as yet unknown.

Study-wide findings and caveats: For some patients, TCRbeta diversity was high at day 60 because of recipient T cells and thymic progenitors that survived.

The CDR3 covers 18 residues. Trimming at V came to 4 bases and at J to 3 bases, leaving 12 bases not matched to a gene. Germline V lookup: CDR1 LGHNA, CDR2 YNFKEQ. This chain links TRBV4-2 with TRBJ2-1, with 10 bases aligning to TRBD2. The input for sequencing was PBMCs, mostly from graft donor cells, taken 360 days after TCRalphabeta/CD19-depleted stem cell transplant. The sequence was collected from a boy in the first two years of life who had a stem cell transplant for Wiskott-Aldrich syndrome, so the T cells may come from the graft donor. The CDR3 sequence is CASSPLSGRVSSYNEQFF. In DNA form, the CDR3 reads TGTGCCAGCAGCCCACTGAGCGGGAGGGTTAGTAGCTACAATGAGCAGTTCTTC.